This entry describes one T cell receptor beta chain. Its antigen remains undetermined. The sample holds no much larger clone one base away, and base qualities are not on file. The receptor library was made with the immunoSEQ multiplex PCR assay. For most patients, genomic DNA was isolated with the Qiagen DNeasy Blood and Tissue Kit and sent frozen to Adaptive Biotechnologies for TCR sequencing. For most patients, genomic DNA was subjected to high-throughput TCR-beta CDR3 sequencing by Adaptive Biotechnologies. As for the authors' bioinformatics: Adaptive's ImmunoSEQ software was the source of the TCR sequencing data for over 15 patients, while a few other patients were processed with MiXCR and VDJtools. CD4 versus CD8 sorting errors were corrected by removing sequences found in both subsets at a frequency ratio below 5:1. CDR3 nucleotide sequences shared by donor and recipient were removed because the origin of these sequences could not be assigned. To count as alloreactive, a clone needed at least 2-fold expansion over unstimulated cells and a minimum CFSE-low frequency of 0.002% (template counts) or 0.001% (read counts). A clone was considered mappable if detected in the sequenced pre-transplant spleen, lymph node, or MLR CFSE-low populations of the donor or recipient. Cumulative frequency of alloreactive clones was calculated as a percentage of all sequences weighted by copy number. The source is immuneACCESS, and TCRdb retained only in-frame sequences with V and J called. Part of the clones is not carried over; for the studies checked, unresolved V genes explain less than half of this, and the remainder is unexplained. From that table come the V and J calls and clone size; the DNA was used to work out D and trimming. This sample comprises over 100,000 clones, 85% to 95% of them detected only once. The leading ten clones occupy approximately 1.2% of the sample.

This sample was taken from a study of graft-versus-host responses after intestinal transplantation (TCRdb year 2021). A note on the overall study: Recipients received multivisceral, liver-intestinal, or isolated intestinal transplants. Anti-thymocyte globulin induction was given to all recipients, followed by maintenance tacrolimus and steroids for approximately three years. Bulk TCR-beta CDR3 sequencing was used to track graft-versus-host and host-versus-graft alloreactive T cell clones in the graft, circulation and bone marrow after intestinal transplantation. Alloreactive clones were identified by sequencing pre-transplant mixed lymphocyte reaction products and comparing these products with unstimulated pre-transplant donor and recipient T cells. The cohort enrolled 20 to 30 intestinal transplant recipients, one of whom was a retransplant, and a few patients without pretransplant specimens were excluded. Donor T cell macrochimerism was defined as a peak of at least 4% donor T cells among recipient peripheral blood mononuclear cells. Rather than being sequenced by the commercial service, samples from three later patients were sequenced in-house on an Illumina MiSeq and processed with MiXCR.

The cysteine opens and the phenylalanine closes a CDR3 of 19 amino acids. Solely the CDR3 DNA is kept, with 57 bases framed from the first base. Ends trimmed: V by 3 bases, J by 3 bases; bases unmatched to a gene: 12. According to the germline V gene (reference sequence), CDR1 reads LNHNV and CDR2 reads YYDKDF. This sample's time point label indicates: cells obtained before transplantation from donor or recipient. CD3+CD4+ and CD3+CD8+ populations were FACS-sorted from unstimulated pre-transplant donor and recipient cells taken from spleen or lymph nodes. General conclusions and limits of the study: In patients with donor T cell macrochimerism, the allografts had high GvH to HvG T cell clonal ratios. GvH clones were detected in recipient bone marrow, and some appeared earlier in ileal mucosa or blood, consistent with an intestinal mucosal origin. Early after transplant, declines in HvG clones were associated with peak levels of circulating GvH clones. The conclusions were limited by the relatively low number and heterogeneity of the intestinal transplant patients.

The sequencing used unstimulated CD8+ T cells sorted from spleen or lymph node cells, collected before transplant. Here the chain combines TRBV15 and TRBJ2-6, with 9 bases in between that match TRBD1. The TCR originated in a human donor who was the organ donor for an intestinal transplant. CDR3 loop: CATSSSIDRGTYGANVLTF. The DNA sequence is TGTGCCACCAGCAGCAGCATCGACAGGGGGACGTATGGGGCCAACGTCCTGACTTTC.